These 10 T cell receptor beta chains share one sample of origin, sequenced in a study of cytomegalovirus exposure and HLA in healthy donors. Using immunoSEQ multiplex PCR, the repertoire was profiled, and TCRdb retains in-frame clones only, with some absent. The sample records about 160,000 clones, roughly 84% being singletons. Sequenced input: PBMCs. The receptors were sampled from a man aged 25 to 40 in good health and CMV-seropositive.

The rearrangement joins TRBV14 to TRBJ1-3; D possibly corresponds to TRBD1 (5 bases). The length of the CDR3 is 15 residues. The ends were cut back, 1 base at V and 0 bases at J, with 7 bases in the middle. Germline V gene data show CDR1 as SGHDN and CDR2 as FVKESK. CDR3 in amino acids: CASSQGQYSGNTIYF. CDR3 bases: TGTGCCAGCAGCCAAGGACAGTACTCTGGAAACACCATATATTTT.

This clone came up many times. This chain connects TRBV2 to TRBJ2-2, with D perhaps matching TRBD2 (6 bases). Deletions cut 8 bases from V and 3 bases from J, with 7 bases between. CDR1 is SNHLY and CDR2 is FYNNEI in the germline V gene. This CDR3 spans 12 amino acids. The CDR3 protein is CASAGYTGELFF. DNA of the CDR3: TGTGCCAGCGCGGGGTACACCGGGGAGCTGTTTTTT.

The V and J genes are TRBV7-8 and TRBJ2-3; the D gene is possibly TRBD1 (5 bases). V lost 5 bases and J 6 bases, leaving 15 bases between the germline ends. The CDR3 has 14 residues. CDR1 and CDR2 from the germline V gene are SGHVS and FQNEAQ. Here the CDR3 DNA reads TGTGCCAGCAGCGCCCAGGGCCTCGGGGATACGCAGTATTTT. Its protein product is CASSAQGLGDTQYF.

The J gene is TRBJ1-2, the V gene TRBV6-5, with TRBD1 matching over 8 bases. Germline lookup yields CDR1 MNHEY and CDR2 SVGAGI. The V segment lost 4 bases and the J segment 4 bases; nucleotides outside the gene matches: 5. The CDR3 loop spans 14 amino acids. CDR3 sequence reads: CASSLTGASYGYTF. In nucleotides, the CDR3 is TGTGCCAGCAGTTTGACAGGGGCGAGCTATGGCTACACCTTC.

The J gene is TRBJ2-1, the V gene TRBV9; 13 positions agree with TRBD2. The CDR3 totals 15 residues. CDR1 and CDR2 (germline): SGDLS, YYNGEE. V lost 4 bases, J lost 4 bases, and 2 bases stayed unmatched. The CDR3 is CASSRTSGRYNEQFF. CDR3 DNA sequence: TGTGCCAGCAGCCGGACTAGCGGGAGATACAATGAGCAGTTCTTC.

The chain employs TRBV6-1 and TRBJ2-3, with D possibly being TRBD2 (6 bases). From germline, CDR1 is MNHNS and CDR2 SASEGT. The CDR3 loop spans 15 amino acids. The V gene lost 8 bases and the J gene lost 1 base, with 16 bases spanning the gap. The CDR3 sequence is CASGSSAWGTDTQYF. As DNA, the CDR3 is TGTGCCAGCGGCTCTAGCGCCTGGGGCACAGATACGCAGTATTTT.

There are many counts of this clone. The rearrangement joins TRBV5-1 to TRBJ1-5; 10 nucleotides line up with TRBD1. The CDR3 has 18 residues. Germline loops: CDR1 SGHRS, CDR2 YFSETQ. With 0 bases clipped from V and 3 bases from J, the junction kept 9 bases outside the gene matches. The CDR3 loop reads CASSLEGTGVGNNQPQHF. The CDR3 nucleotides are TGCGCCAGCAGCTTGGAAGGGACAGGGGTTGGTAACAATCAGCCCCAGCATTTT.

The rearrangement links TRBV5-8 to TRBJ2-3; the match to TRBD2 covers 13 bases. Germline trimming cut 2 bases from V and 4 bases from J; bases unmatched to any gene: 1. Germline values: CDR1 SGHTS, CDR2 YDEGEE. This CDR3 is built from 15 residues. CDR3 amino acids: CASSFGTSGADTQYF. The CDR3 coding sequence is TGTGCCAGCAGCTTCGGGACTAGCGGGGCAGATACGCAGTATTTT.

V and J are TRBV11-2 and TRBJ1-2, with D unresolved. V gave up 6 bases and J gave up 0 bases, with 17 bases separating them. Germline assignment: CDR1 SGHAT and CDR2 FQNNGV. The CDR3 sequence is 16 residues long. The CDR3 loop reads CASRLTGGTANYGYTF. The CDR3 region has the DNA TGTGCCAGCAGGCTGACTGGAGGAACCGCTAACTATGGCTACACCTTC.

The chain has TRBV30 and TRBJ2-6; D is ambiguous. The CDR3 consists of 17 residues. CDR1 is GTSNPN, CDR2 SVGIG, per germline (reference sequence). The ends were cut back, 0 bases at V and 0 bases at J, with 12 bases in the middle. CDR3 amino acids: CAWSVSLLFSGANVLTF. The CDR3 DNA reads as TGTGCCTGGAGTGTGTCACTTCTTTTCTCTGGGGCCAACGTCCTGACTTTC.